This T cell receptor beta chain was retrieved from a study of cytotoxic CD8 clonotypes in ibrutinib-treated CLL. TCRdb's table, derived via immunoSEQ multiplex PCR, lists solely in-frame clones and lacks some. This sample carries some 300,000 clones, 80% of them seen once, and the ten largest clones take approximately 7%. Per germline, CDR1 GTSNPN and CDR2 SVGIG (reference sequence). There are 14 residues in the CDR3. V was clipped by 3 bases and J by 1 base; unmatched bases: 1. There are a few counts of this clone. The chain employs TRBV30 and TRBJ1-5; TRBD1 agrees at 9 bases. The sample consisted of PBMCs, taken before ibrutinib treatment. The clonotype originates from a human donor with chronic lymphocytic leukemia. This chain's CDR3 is CAWRGTGSNQPQHF. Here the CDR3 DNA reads TGTGCCTGGAGAGGGACAGGGAGCAATCAGCCCCAGCATTTT.